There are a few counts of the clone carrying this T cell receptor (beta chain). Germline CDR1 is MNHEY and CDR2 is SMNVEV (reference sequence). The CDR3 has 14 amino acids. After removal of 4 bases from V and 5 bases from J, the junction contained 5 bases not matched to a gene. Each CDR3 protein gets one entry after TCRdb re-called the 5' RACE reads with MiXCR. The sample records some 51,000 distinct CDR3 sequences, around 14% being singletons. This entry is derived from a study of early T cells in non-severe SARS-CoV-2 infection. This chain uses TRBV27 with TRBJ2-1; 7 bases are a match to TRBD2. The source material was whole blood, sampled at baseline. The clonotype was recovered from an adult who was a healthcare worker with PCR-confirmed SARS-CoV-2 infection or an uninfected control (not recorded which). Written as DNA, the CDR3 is TGTGCCAGCAGTTGGGGAGGGCGGAACAATGAGCAGTTCTTC. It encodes CASSWGGRNNEQFF.